This TCR beta chain is from a study of PD-1 blockade in classical Hodgkin lymphoma. As to time point: cycle 4 day 1 (C4D1), after 6 weeks of nivolumab. There was relapse after autologous stem cell transplantation in every patient, and there was variation in brentuximab vedotin exposure. Germline CDR1 SGHVS, CDR2 FNYEAQ. The CDR3 sequence is 14 residues long. Trimming cost V 1 base and J 2 bases, with 9 bases left between them. Assay used: immunoSEQ multiplex PCR; TCRdb lists only in-frame clones, some missing. Seen here are 35,000 to 50,000 clones, roughly 70% observed once, and the top ten hold about 3.4%.

The TCR sequence derives from a human donor with classical Hodgkin lymphoma. The sequencing here drew on peripheral blood mononuclear cells (PBMCs), taken before the fourth cycle of nivolumab. The chain is built from TRBV7-6 and TRBJ2-7, with D uncertain. CDR3 protein: CASSLVMGTYEQYF. The CDR3 nucleotides read TGTGCCAGCAGCTTAGTCATGGGGACCTACGAGCAGTACTTC.